The rows below give T cell receptor beta chains drawn from one sample of a study of CD8 T cells in ankylosing spondylitis. Each CDR3 protein gets one entry after TCRdb re-called the 5' RACE reads with MiXCR. The sample holds roughly 440,000 distinct CDR3 sequences, about a sixth seen once. The specimen was blood, either unsorted or a sorted T cell fraction (not recorded which). Receptors were obtained from a male donor with ankylosing spondylitis. Each CDR3 is given with its conserved first and last residue. A D gene is named only where the DNA matches it firmly. Clone size is shown for a subset of rows, as once, few, many or a class of expanded clone.

d_call: NA
j_call: TRBJ1-3
cdr3_length: 12
v_call: TRBV7-9
clone_size: NA
cdr3_nt: TGTGCCGGCGCACTGACCGGGGACACCATATATTTT
cdr3_aa: CAGALTGDTIYF

d_call: NA
j_call: TRBJ1-5
cdr3_length: 15
v_call: TRBV12-3/TRBV12-4
clone_size: many
cdr3_nt: TGTGCCAGCACCCCCGGGGCGGAGTACAATCAGCCCCAGCATTTT
cdr3_aa: CASTPGAEYNQPQHF

d_call: TRBD2
j_call: TRBJ2-5
cdr3_length: 17
v_call: TRBV18
clone_size: NA
cdr3_nt: TGTGCCAGCTCATCCTCGTCTAGCGGGAGGTCAATGGAGACCCAGTACTTC
cdr3_aa: CASSSSSSGRSMETQYF

d_call: NA
j_call: TRBJ2-3
cdr3_length: 13
v_call: TRBV6-1
clone_size: many
cdr3_nt: TGTGCCAGCAGTGAAGGATCGCCAGATACGCAGTATTTT
cdr3_aa: CASSEGSPDTQYF

d_call: NA
j_call: TRBJ2-2
cdr3_length: 17
v_call: TRBV7-8
clone_size: NA
cdr3_nt: TGTGCCAGCAGCTCCTCGGCTGTATATTCGAACACCGGGGAGCTGTTTTTT
cdr3_aa: CASSSSAVYSNTGELFF

d_call: NA
j_call: TRBJ2-3
cdr3_length: 14
v_call: TRBV28
clone_size: NA
cdr3_nt: TGTGCCAGCATAATGGGACCCGGCACAGATACGCAGTATTTT
cdr3_aa: CASIMGPGTDTQYF

d_call: NA
j_call: TRBJ2-5
cdr3_length: 9
v_call: TRBV20-1
clone_size: few
cdr3_nt: TGCAGTGCACCGGAGACCCAGTACTTC
cdr3_aa: CSAPETQYF

d_call: TRBD2
j_call: TRBJ2-1
cdr3_length: 16
v_call: TRBV12-3/TRBV12-4
clone_size: many
cdr3_nt: TGTGCCAGCAGCCACGGCGGCGGGGGGACCTACAATGAGCAGTTCTTC
cdr3_aa: CASSHGGGGTYNEQFF

d_call: TRBD2
j_call: TRBJ2-7
cdr3_length: 13
v_call: TRBV5-1
clone_size: NA
cdr3_nt: TGCGCCAGCAGCTTGGCTAGCGGGGCCGAGCAGTACTTC
cdr3_aa: CASSLASGAEQYF

d_call: NA
j_call: TRBJ1-1
cdr3_length: 13
v_call: TRBV2
clone_size: NA
cdr3_nt: TGTGCCAGCAGTACCCCCGGGGGGACTGAAGCTTTCTTT
cdr3_aa: CASSTPGGTEAFF

d_call: TRBD1
j_call: TRBJ2-1
cdr3_length: 15
v_call: TRBV7-3
clone_size: few
cdr3_nt: TGTGCCAGCAGCCTGGACAGGGGTATCTACAATGAGCAGTTCTTC
cdr3_aa: CASSLDRGIYNEQFF

d_call: NA
j_call: TRBJ2-3
cdr3_length: 12
v_call: TRBV7-2
clone_size: NA
cdr3_nt: TGTGCCAGCAGCGCAAACCCTGCTACGCAGTATTTT
cdr3_aa: CASSANPATQYF

d_call: NA
j_call: TRBJ1-2
cdr3_length: 13
v_call: TRBV5-1
clone_size: many
cdr3_nt: TGCGCCAGCAGCCCCGGAGGGAACTATGGCTACACCTTC
cdr3_aa: CASSPGGNYGYTF

d_call: NA
j_call: TRBJ1-4
cdr3_length: 12
v_call: TRBV12-3/TRBV12-4
clone_size: many
cdr3_nt: TGTGCCAGCACCCGGGAGTCGGAAAAACTGTTTTTT
cdr3_aa: CASTRESEKLFF

d_call: TRBD2
j_call: TRBJ2-3
cdr3_length: 12
v_call: TRBV24-1
clone_size: few
cdr3_nt: TGTGCCACCGGCGGGAGAACAGATACGCAGTATTTT
cdr3_aa: CATGGRTDTQYF

d_call: TRBD2
j_call: TRBJ2-4
cdr3_length: 19
v_call: TRBV4-2
clone_size: NA
cdr3_nt: TGTGCCAGCAGCCAAGAGGGTGGAAGCGGGGGACTAGCCAAAAACATTCAGTACTTC
cdr3_aa: CASSQEGGSGGLAKNIQYF

d_call: NA
j_call: TRBJ2-1
cdr3_length: 17
v_call: TRBV4-3
clone_size: few
cdr3_nt: TGCGCCAGCAGCCAAGGGCTAACTAGTACCGTAAGCAATGAGCAGTTCTTC
cdr3_aa: CASSQGLTSTVSNEQFF

d_call: TRBD1
j_call: TRBJ1-1
cdr3_length: 14
v_call: TRBV6-1
clone_size: NA
cdr3_nt: TGTGCCAGCCGATCACACAGGGGCGGCACTGAAGCTTTCTTT
cdr3_aa: CASRSHRGGTEAFF

d_call: NA
j_call: TRBJ2-3
cdr3_length: 15
v_call: TRBV29-1
clone_size: NA
cdr3_nt: TGCAGCGTTGTCGGGGGCCAAGGGAACACAGATACGCAGTATTTT
cdr3_aa: CSVVGGQGNTDTQYF

d_call: NA
j_call: TRBJ1-5
cdr3_length: 15
v_call: TRBV6-5
clone_size: NA
cdr3_nt: TGTGCCAGCAGTTACAGCGCCTCCCCCCCGTCCGCCCAGCATTTT
cdr3_aa: CASSYSASPPSAQHF

d_call: TRBD2
j_call: TRBJ2-7
cdr3_length: 17
v_call: TRBV4-2
clone_size: few
cdr3_nt: TGTGCCAGCAGCCAACCCCCTTTAGCGGGAGGTCCAGGGGAGCAGTACTTC
cdr3_aa: CASSQPPLAGGPGEQYF

d_call: NA
j_call: TRBJ1-1
cdr3_length: 11
v_call: TRBV15
clone_size: few
cdr3_nt: TGTGCCACCAGCGGAGACAGGGAAGCTTTCTTT
cdr3_aa: CATSGDREAFF